Listed below are T cell receptor beta chains from one sample, sequenced in a study of CD8+ T cells in alopecia areata. Produced via immunoSEQ multiplex PCR; TCRdb's table is partial and in-frame only. The data show over 100,000 clones, with about 59% seen just once and 9.5% to 15% held by the top ten. The material was CD8+ T cells sorted from blood, obtained at week 24, from a patient treated with tofacitinib. These receptors were obtained from a human donor with alopecia areata. The CDR3 runs from the conserved cysteine through the conserved F or W. Fields, in order: CDR3 DNA, CDR3 protein, V gene, clone size, D gene, J gene. D genes are given only for firm matches. Size is stated for part of the rows, as once, few or many counts, or as a class when the clone is expanded.

CDR3nt: TGTGCCAGCAGCTTACACCCCCGGGGACTACAGAGCTCTGGGGCCAACGTCCTGACTTTC
CDR3aa: CASSLHPRGLQSSGANVLTF
v_gene: TRBV5-5
abundance: .
d_gene: TRBD2
j_gene: TRBJ2-6

CDR3nt: TGTGCTAGTGGTTTCCATATACGGGGGGGCGGAAACAATGAGCAGTTCTTC
CDR3aa: CASGFHIRGGGNNEQFF
v_gene: TRBV12-5
abundance: .
d_gene: TRBD2
j_gene: TRBJ2-1

CDR3nt: TGTGCCAGCAGTCCCCCCCACGAGGAAGAGACCCAGTACTTC
CDR3aa: CASSPPHEEETQYF
v_gene: TRBV27
abundance: .
d_gene: .
j_gene: TRBJ2-5

CDR3nt: TGTGCCAGCAGCCATGTTGGTACAGAAAATTCACCCCTCCACTTT
CDR3aa: CASSHVGTENSPLHF
v_gene: TRBV4-2
abundance: .
d_gene: .
j_gene: TRBJ1-6

CDR3nt: TGCAGCGTTGAAGGGCGCGAATCCAAATACGGCTACACCTTC
CDR3aa: CSVEGRESKYGYTF
v_gene: TRBV29-1
abundance: .
d_gene: .
j_gene: TRBJ1-2

CDR3nt: TGTGCCTGGAGTGTAGGGGTATTGACTGAAGCTTTCTTT
CDR3aa: CAWSVGVLTEAFF
v_gene: TRBV30
abundance: once
d_gene: .
j_gene: TRBJ1-1

CDR3nt: TGTGCCAGCAGCTTAAGGAGCTCCTACGAGCAGTACTTC
CDR3aa: CASSLRSSYEQYF
v_gene: TRBV13
abundance: .
d_gene: .
j_gene: TRBJ2-7

CDR3nt: TGTGCCAGCAGTTACTCTAGCGGGGAAGCCTACAATGAGCAGTTCTTC
CDR3aa: CASSYSSGEAYNEQFF
v_gene: TRBV6-5
abundance: .
d_gene: TRBD2
j_gene: TRBJ2-1

CDR3nt: TGTGCCTGGAAAAGAGGGTACGGGGAGACCCAGTACTTC
CDR3aa: CAWKRGYGETQYF
v_gene: TRBV30
abundance: .
d_gene: .
j_gene: TRBJ2-5

CDR3nt: TGTGCCAGCAGCTGGACAGGGCCCAAAAACATTCAGTACTTC
CDR3aa: CASSWTGPKNIQYF
v_gene: TRBV5-6
abundance: .
d_gene: TRBD1
j_gene: TRBJ2-4

CDR3nt: TGTGCCAGCAGTTTGGGACCGGGACAGGGGGTGAATACGCAGTATTTT
CDR3aa: CASSLGPGQGVNTQYF
v_gene: TRBV27
abundance: .
d_gene: TRBD1
j_gene: TRBJ2-3

CDR3nt: TGTGCCAGCAGTGAACTAGCGGAGAAACCTGAGACCCAGTACTTC
CDR3aa: CASSELAEKPETQYF
v_gene: TRBV2
abundance: .
d_gene: TRBD2
j_gene: TRBJ2-5

CDR3nt: TGCGCCAGCAGGCACACAGTCTCCTACGAGCAGTACTTC
CDR3aa: CASRHTVSYEQYF
v_gene: TRBV5-1
abundance: .
d_gene: .
j_gene: TRBJ2-7

CDR3nt: TGTGCCAGCAGCTTTTCCGGGACAGGATTTTACGAGCAGTACTTC
CDR3aa: CASSFSGTGFYEQYF
v_gene: TRBV13
abundance: .
d_gene: TRBD1
j_gene: TRBJ2-7

CDR3nt: TGTGCCAGCAGCTTAGGCGGGGCAGGGACGATCGAGCAGTACTTC
CDR3aa: CASSLGGAGTIEQYF
v_gene: TRBV5-6
abundance: few
d_gene: .
j_gene: TRBJ2-7

CDR3nt: TGCGCCAGCAGCCAACAGGGGGAAGCTAGGAAGCAGTACTTC
CDR3aa: CASSQQGEARKQYF
v_gene: TRBV4-3
abundance: .
d_gene: TRBD1
j_gene: TRBJ2-7

CDR3nt: TGCAGCGTTGTAGGAATCTCTACGGAGGATTACGAGCAGTACTTC
CDR3aa: CSVVGISTEDYEQYF
v_gene: TRBV29-1
abundance: .
d_gene: .
j_gene: TRBJ2-7

CDR3nt: TGTGCCAGCAGCCCCCGCTCATCGGGCGGCACTGAAGCTTTCTTT
CDR3aa: CASSPRSSGGTEAFF
v_gene: TRBV7-9
abundance: .
d_gene: .
j_gene: TRBJ1-1

CDR3nt: TGTGCCAGCAGCTTCACAGATACGCAGTATTTT
CDR3aa: CASSFTDTQYF
v_gene: TRBV13
abundance: few
d_gene: .
j_gene: TRBJ2-3

CDR3nt: TGCGCCAGCAGCCAAGGGACCTACAATGAGCAGTTCTTC
CDR3aa: CASSQGTYNEQFF
v_gene: TRBV4-3
abundance: .
d_gene: .
j_gene: TRBJ2-1